A selection of T cell receptor beta chains follows, all from one sample in a study of OX40 agonist ivuxolimab in advanced cancers. Libraries were prepared by immunoSEQ multiplex PCR; TCRdb keeps only in-frame clonotypes and omits some of them. The data contain about 19,000 clones, about 83% of them singletons. The input for sequencing was CD4+ or CD8+ T cells sorted from blood, taken in a trial of the OX40 agonist ivuxolimab. Receptor source: an adult with an advanced solid tumor such as melanoma, head and neck, liver or kidney cancer. Each CDR3 is given without its conserved first and last residue.

V: TRBV6-1
CDR3: ASSATSGGGPADEQF

V: TRBV7-3
CDR3: ASSLSSEGTPQAF

V: TRBV4-1
CDR3: ASSHRTGPQSAQH

V: TRBV28
CDR3: ASSFSGKKQPQH

V: TRBV14
CDR3: ASSQVVGFTEAF

V: TRBV30
CDR3: AWSVARTDTQY

V: TRBV13
CDR3: ASSHSDTQY

V: TRBV15
CDR3: ATSGASARSYNEQF

V: TRBV7-6
CDR3: ASSTSTAMNTEAF

V: TRBV2
CDR3: ASSVRPYEQY

V: TRBV5-1
CDR3: ASSSGTGIGNTIY

V: TRBV13
CDR3: ASSSHIDRADGYT

V: TRBV11-2
CDR3: ASSYGGGDYGYT

V: TRBV27
CDR3: ASSLEDGRMNTEAF

V: TRBV19
CDR3: ASSPTGINPPNEKLF

V: TRBV6-1
CDR3: ASSESRGGDGYYEQY

V: TRBV14
CDR3: ASSQALPGLAGNYEQY

V: TRBV6-6
CDR3: ASSYINYGYT

V: TRBV28
CDR3: ASSLLDVLGGYT

V: TRBV6-6
CDR3: ASSSQGPNEQY

V: TRBV6-5
CDR3: ASSYLTGKTYEQY

V: TRBV7-9
CDR3: ASSLARGRDSYEQY

V: TRBV4-1
CDR3: ASNSFGGINEKLF

V: TRBV30
CDR3: AQSPGSSYNSPLH

V: TRBV4-2
CDR3: ASSLARDNSPLH

V: TRBV11-2
CDR3: ASSPRAVSYEQY

V: TRBV12-2
CDR3: ASRCDTTPKTYGYT

V: TRBV28
CDR3: ASSQALLAGGQETQY

V: TRBV13
CDR3: ASSLRFYEQY

V: TRBV7-9
CDR3: ASSLGISETDEQF

V: TRBV11-2
CDR3: ASSLDFKGLAEMEQF

V: TRBV6-1
CDR3: ASTALAGGYEQY

V: TRBV27
CDR3: ASSLIADTEAF

V: TRBV5-1
CDR3: ASSPGAGSYNEQF

V: TRBV7-9
CDR3: ASTLLAGPDNEQF

V: TRBV10-3
CDR3: AISESWQGGSGNTIY

V: TRBV7-6
CDR3: ASSLYEGQTF